The 18 T cell receptor beta chains in this list originate from one sample, sequenced in a study of blood T cell repertoires in COVID-19. Clones were read by immunoSEQ multiplex PCR, and TCRdb kept only the in-frame ones, dropping some. Here the sample spans 200,000 to 250,000 clones, around 87% being singletons. The specimen was PBMCs or T cells enriched from blood (not recorded which). Source of these receptors: a woman aged 45 to 65 who had recovered from COVID-19.

The chain couples TRBV27 to TRBJ2-4, with D possibly TRBD2 on 5 matching bases. Trimming left V 5 bases short and J 4 bases short, with 12 bases between. The length of the CDR3 is 14 residues. Germline lookup yields CDR1 MNHEY and CDR2 SMNVEV (reference sequence). This CDR3 reads CASSPWTRKNIQYF. CDR3 nucleotides: TGTGCCAGCAGTCCTTGGACTCGGAAAAACATTCAGTACTTC.

The chain joins TRBV15 to TRBJ1-4; the D is unclear. CDR1 and CDR2 from the germline V gene are LNHNV and YYDKDF (reference sequence). V was clipped by 0 bases and J by 7 bases, with 15 bases between them. The CDR3 runs to 16 residues. CDR3 nucleotides: TGTGCCACCAGCAGAGATAGGCCCGGAGAAGGTGAAAAACTGTTTTTT. This codes for CATSRDRPGEGEKLFF.

V and J are TRBV20-1 and TRBJ2-6; 12 bases fit TRBD1. The germline gives CDR1 DFQATT, CDR2 SNEGSKA (reference sequence). The junction had 12 bases not matched to a gene; V was cut back by 3 bases and J by 3 bases. The CDR3 sequence is 19 residues long. CDR3 in amino acids: CSASKTGTGGAYGANVLTF. The CDR3 DNA is TGCAGTGCTAGTAAAACCGGGACAGGGGGCGCATATGGGGCCAACGTCCTGACTTTC.

The chain joins TRBV7-9 to TRBJ2-5, with 8 bases lining up with TRBD1. From germline, CDR1 is SEHNR and CDR2 FQNEAQ (reference sequence). This CDR3 region has 14 residues. V shed 5 bases, J shed 5 bases, and the junction held 7 bases outside the gene matches. Here the CDR3 DNA reads TGTGCCAGCAGCAGAACTGGGACAGGTGAGACCCAGTACTTC. As protein: CASSRTGTGETQYF. Variable domain in full (rest from reference TRBV7-9 and TRBJ2-5): DTGVSQNPRHKITKRGQNVTFRCDPISEHNRLYWYRQTLGQGPEFLTYFQNEAQLEKSRLLSDRFSAERPKGSFSTLEIQRTEQGDSAMYLCASSRTGTGETQYFGPGTRLLVL.

This clone has just one count. The V and J genes are TRBV11-1 and TRBJ1-2; D is unclear. This CDR3 has 15 residues. V lost 2 bases, J lost 1 base, and 11 bases lay in between. Per the germline V gene, CDR1 is SGHAT and CDR2 is FQDESV (reference sequence). The CDR3 reads CASSLFRLNNYGYTF. CDR3 bases: TGTGCCAGCAGCTTATTTCGACTGAATAACTATGGCTACACCTTC.

The chain is built from TRBV27 and TRBJ2-7; 9 bases align to TRBD1. The germline gives CDR1 MNHEY, CDR2 SMNVEV (reference sequence). CDR3 length equals 15 residues. With 5 bases clipped from V and 2 bases from J, the junction kept 7 bases outside the gene matches. The CDR3 protein is CASSTPGQGTYEQYF. The DNA of the CDR3 is TGTGCCAGCAGTACCCCGGGACAGGGCACCTACGAGCAGTACTTC.

This chain connects TRBV11-2 to TRBJ1-1; 8 bases are a match to TRBD1. CDR3 length: 18 amino acids. Trimming at V came to 1 base and at J to 4 bases, leaving 14 bases not matched to a gene. Germline loops: CDR1 SGHAT, CDR2 FQNNGV. The CDR3 DNA is TGTGCCAGCAGCTTAGGCTTAGGGAGGACAGGGCGACGCACTGAAGCTTTCTTT. Translating it yields CASSLGLGRTGRRTEAFF. The whole variable domain, remainder taken from reference TRBV11-2 and TRBJ1-1, is EAGVAQSPRYKIIEKRQSVAFWCNPISGHATLYWYQQILGQGPKLLIQFQNNGVVDDSQLPKDRFSAERLKGVDSTLKIQPAKLEDSAVYLCASSLGLGRTGRRTEAFFGQGTRLTVV.

A remark on this clone: A junction boundary mismatches the germline segment, possibly from a read error. This chain uses TRBV28 with TRBJ1-1; 11 bases fit TRBD1. Germline CDR1 is MDHEN and CDR2 is SYDVKM. This CDR3 is built from 15 residues. In nucleotides, the CDR3 is TGTGCCAGCAAGGACAGGGGGCAGAGAAACAGTGAAGCTTTCTTT. Protein: CASKDRGQRNSEAFF.

The rearrangement joins TRBV30 to TRBJ2-7, with 7 bases that match TRBD1. Looked up from germline, CDR1 is GTSNPN and CDR2 is SVGIG (reference sequence). V trimming: 2 bases; J trimming: 5 bases; junction bases outside the gene matches: 9. The length of the CDR3 is 14 residues. CDR3 residues: CAWSLGTVNNEQYF. The CDR3 DNA sequence: TGTGCCTGGAGTCTCGGGACAGTAAACAACGAGCAGTACTTC.

The chain links TRBV6-4 to TRBJ2-1, with TRBD2 matching 10 bases. Unmatched junction bases numbered 10, after V lost 5 bases and J lost 9 bases. In germline, CDR1 is MRHNA, CDR2 SNTAGT. This CDR3 spans 15 amino acids. CDR3 sequence (DNA): TGTGCCAGCAGTATAGTAGCGGGAGGTTATGGTGAGCAGTTCTTC. This sequence encodes CASSIVAGGYGEQFF.

The chain employs TRBV28 and TRBJ2-3; 7 positions match TRBD2. The CDR3 is 17 amino acids. With 4 bases clipped from V and 5 bases from J, the junction kept 15 bases outside the gene matches. Germline values: CDR1 MDHEN, CDR2 SYDVKM. The CDR3 here is CASSSRSTTGRLDTQYF. The CDR3 region has the DNA TGTGCCAGCAGTTCCAGATCGACTACCGGGAGGTTAGATACGCAGTATTTT.

This clone was picked up one time. The chain couples TRBV7-9 to TRBJ1-1, with D perhaps TRBD1 (6 bases). The length of the CDR3 is 13 residues. Trimming stripped 5 bases from V and 6 bases from J, with 13 bases between. CDR1 is SEHNR, CDR2 FQNEAQ, per germline (reference sequence). CDR3 coding DNA: TGTGCCAGCAGCCCAGGGGCAGGGCCTGAAGCTTTCTTT. This gives the protein CASSPGAGPEAFF.

This clone was picked up one time. V usage is TRBV5-4 and J usage is TRBJ2-3, with 10 bases that match TRBD2. Germline loops: CDR1 SGHNT, CDR2 YYREEE (reference sequence). The CDR3 is made up of 15 amino acids. Trimming cost V 4 bases and J 2 bases; bases outside gene matches: 4. The DNA of the CDR3 is TGTGCCAGCAGCCCAGGGACTAGCGTCACAGATACGCAGTATTTT. It translates to CASSPGTSVTDTQYF.

The chain links TRBV28 to TRBJ1-5, with 7 bases matching TRBD1. From germline, CDR1 is MDHEN and CDR2 SYDVKM. The CDR3 has 15 residues. The V gene end was trimmed by 9 bases and the J gene end by 4 bases; junction bases not matched to a gene: 12. This CDR3 reads CASLIRQGGNQPQHF. In nucleotides, the CDR3 is TGTGCCAGTCTAATACGACAGGGTGGGAATCAGCCCCAGCATTTT.

The gene calls are TRBV28 and TRBJ2-1, with 7 nucleotides matching TRBD1. Trimming at V came to 4 bases and at J to 16 bases, leaving 7 bases not matched to a gene. The CDR3 is 11 residues long. The V gene's germline CDR1 is MDHEN and CDR2 SYDVKM. The CDR3 DNA follows: TGTGCCAGCAGTTCGAGACAGGGACATTTCTTC. Protein sequence: CASSSRQGHFF.

The chain employs TRBV27 and TRBJ2-1, with TRBD2 matching over 7 bases. Germline lookup yields CDR1 MNHEY and CDR2 SMNVEV (reference sequence). The CDR3 is 16 residues long. The V and J ends lost 7 bases and 3 bases, in that order; junction bases with no gene match: 12. CDR3 in DNA: TGTGCCAGCACGACCCGTCGGGGGGAGGGCTACAATGAGCAGTTCTTC. Its protein is CASTTRRGEGYNEQFF.

The chain is built from TRBV4-1 and TRBJ2-7; no reliable D call. Trimming removed 1 base from V and 3 bases from J, with 10 bases in between. This CDR3 comprises 14 residues. From germline, CDR1 is MGHRA and CDR2 YSYEKL. The CDR3 sequence is CASSQVNSDYEQYF. DNA of the CDR3: TGCGCCAGCAGCCAAGTGAACAGTGACTACGAGCAGTACTTC.

The chain recombines TRBV27 with TRBJ2-7, with 7 nucleotides matching TRBD2. V lost 1 base and J lost 1; bases outside the gene matches: 13. This CDR3 spans 18 amino acids. Germline CDR1 is MNHEY and CDR2 is SMNVEV (reference sequence). The CDR3 sequence: CASSLWAPSGKESYEQYF. In nucleotides, the CDR3 is TGTGCCAGCAGTTTATGGGCCCCTAGCGGAAAAGAATCCTACGAGCAGTACTTC.